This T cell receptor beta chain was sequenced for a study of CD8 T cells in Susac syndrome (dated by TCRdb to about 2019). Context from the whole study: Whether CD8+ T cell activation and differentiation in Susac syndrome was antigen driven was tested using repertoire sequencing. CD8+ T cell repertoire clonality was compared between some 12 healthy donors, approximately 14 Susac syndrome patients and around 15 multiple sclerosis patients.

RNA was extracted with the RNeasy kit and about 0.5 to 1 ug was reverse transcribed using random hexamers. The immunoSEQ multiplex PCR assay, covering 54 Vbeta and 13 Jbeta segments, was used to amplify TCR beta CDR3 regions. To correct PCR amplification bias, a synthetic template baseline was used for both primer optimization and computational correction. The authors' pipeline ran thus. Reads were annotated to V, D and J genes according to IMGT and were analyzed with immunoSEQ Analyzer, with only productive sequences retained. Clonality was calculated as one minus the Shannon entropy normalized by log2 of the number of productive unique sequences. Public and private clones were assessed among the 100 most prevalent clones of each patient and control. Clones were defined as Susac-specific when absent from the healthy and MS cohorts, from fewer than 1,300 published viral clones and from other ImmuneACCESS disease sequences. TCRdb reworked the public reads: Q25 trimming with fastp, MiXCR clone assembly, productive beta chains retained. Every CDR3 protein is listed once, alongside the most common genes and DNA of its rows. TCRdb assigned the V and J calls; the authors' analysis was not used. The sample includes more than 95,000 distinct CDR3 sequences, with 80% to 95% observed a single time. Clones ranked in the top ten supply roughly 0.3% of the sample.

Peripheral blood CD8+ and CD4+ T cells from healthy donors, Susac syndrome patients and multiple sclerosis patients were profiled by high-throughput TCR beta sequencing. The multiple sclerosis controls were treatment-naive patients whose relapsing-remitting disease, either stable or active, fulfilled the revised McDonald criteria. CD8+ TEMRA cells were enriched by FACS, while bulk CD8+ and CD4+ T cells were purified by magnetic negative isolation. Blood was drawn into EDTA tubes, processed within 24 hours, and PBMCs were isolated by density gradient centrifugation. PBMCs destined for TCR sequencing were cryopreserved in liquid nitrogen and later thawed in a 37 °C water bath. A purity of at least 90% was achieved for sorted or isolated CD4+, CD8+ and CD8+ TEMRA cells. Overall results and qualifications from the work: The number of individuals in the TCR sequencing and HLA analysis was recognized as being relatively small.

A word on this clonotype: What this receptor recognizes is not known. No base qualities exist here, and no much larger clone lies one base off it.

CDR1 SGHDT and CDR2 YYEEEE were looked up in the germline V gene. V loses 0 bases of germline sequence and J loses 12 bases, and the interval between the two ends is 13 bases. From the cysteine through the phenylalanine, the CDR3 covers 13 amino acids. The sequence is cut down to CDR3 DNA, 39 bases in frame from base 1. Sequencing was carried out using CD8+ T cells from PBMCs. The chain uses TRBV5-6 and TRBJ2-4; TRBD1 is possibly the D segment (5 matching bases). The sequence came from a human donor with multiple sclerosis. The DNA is TGTGCCAGCAGCTTGGTGGGGCAGCCGGCTCAGTACTTC. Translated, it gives CASSLVGQPAQYF.